This TCR beta chain was sequenced for a study of blood T cell repertoires in COVID-19. Profiled with immunoSEQ multiplex PCR; TCRdb holds only in-frame clones, not every one. This sample has about 38,000 clones, with around 90% found just once. The sequence derives from a man between 60 and 70 years old with active or convalescent COVID-19. The sample was peripheral blood.

CDR3: CASSSDTVAGVRYF. CDR3 in DNA: TGTGCCAGCAGTTCTGACACCGTAGCGGGAGTAAGGTACTTC. The chain joins TRBV7-2 to TRBJ2-7; the match to TRBD2 covers 9 bases. Germline lookup yields CDR1 SGHTA and CDR2 FQGNSA. Trimming at V came to 6 bases and at J to 12 bases, leaving 15 bases not matched to a gene. CDR3 length: 14 amino acids.